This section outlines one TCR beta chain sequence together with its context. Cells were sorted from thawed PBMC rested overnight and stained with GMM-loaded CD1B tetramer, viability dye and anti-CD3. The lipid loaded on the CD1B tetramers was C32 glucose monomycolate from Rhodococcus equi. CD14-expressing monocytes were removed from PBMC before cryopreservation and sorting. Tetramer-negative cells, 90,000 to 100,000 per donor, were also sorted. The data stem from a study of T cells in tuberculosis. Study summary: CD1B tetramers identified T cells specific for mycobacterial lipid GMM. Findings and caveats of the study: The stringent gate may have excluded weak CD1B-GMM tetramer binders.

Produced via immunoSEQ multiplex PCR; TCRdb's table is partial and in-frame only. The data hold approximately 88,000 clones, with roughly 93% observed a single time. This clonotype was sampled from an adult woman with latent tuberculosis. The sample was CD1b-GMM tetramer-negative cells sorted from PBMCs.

The CDR3, as DNA: TGTGCCAGCAGCGTAGGGGGGCGAGAGACCCAGTACTTC. Protein product: CASSVGGRETQYF. The V and J genes are TRBV9 and TRBJ2-5, with D tentatively TRBD1 (6 bases). The V end was cut by 0 bases, the J end by 4 bases, with 7 bases between. Germline CDR1 and CDR2: SGDLS and YYNGEE. The CDR3 loop spans 13 amino acids.